This paragraph reports one T cell receptor (beta chain). The sample belongs to a study of T cell changes during pregnancy in multiple sclerosis. After removal of 1 base from V and 10 bases from J, the junction contained 10 bases not matched to a gene. The V gene's germline CDR1 is SGHVS and CDR2 FQNEAQ. This CDR3 is built from 16 residues. Generated by immunoSEQ multiplex PCR, the TCRdb table keeps only in-frame clones and is missing some. The data show around 62,000 clones, 70% to 90% seen once. This sample comprised peripheral blood, obtained in the first trimester of pregnancy. The rearrangement joins TRBV7-8 to TRBJ2-1; 10 bases line up with TRBD2. The clonotype originates from a female donor with multiple sclerosis, enrolled in a pregnancy study. The CDR3 region is CASSLVGLAGVQEQFF. In DNA, the CDR3 is TGTGCCAGCAGCTTAGTCGGCCTAGCGGGAGTGCAGGAGCAGTTCTTC.